This TCR beta chain derives from a study of CD8 T cells in Susac syndrome. From blood CD8+ and CD4+ T cells, TCR beta sequences were generated. FACS enriched CD8+ TEMRA cells, while bulk CD8+ and CD4+ were negatively isolated. RNA amounts of about 0.5 to 1 ug underwent reverse transcription with random hexamers. TCRdb fed the immunoSEQ multiplex PCR reads into MiXCR, producing one record per CDR3 protein. The sample contains around 70,000 distinct CDR3 sequences, approximately 93% of which appear only once. V was cut by 6 bases and J by 7 bases, with 13 bases left in between. This CDR3 comprises 14 residues. Germline values: CDR1 SGHTA, CDR2 FQGTGA.

The chain combines TRBV7-3 with TRBJ1-6; D uncertain. This clonotype was sampled from a human donor with multiple sclerosis. Sequenced: CD8+ T cells from PBMCs. In nucleotides, the CDR3 is TGTGCCAGCAGTCGGACCCTCGGGAATTCACCCCTCCACTTT. As protein: CASSRTLGNSPLHF. The whole variable domain, filled in from reference TRBV7-3 and TRBJ1-6, reads GAGVSQTPSNKVTEKGKYVELRCDPISGHTALYWYRQSLGQGPEFLIYFQGTGAADDSGLPNDRFFAVRPEGSVSTLKIQRTERGDSAVYLCASSRTLGNSPLHFGNGTRLTVT.